The clone carrying this T cell receptor beta chain was seen ten or more times. Its matching antigen is unknown. Within a library made for alpha chains, this beta chain is off target, and its count is uninformative. The sample originates from a study of spatial heterogeneity in lung cancer. Points from the study as a whole: Tumors with more nonsynonymous mutations had more expanded intratumoral alpha and beta TCRs.

TCRdb re-called the 5' RACE reads through MiXCR, storing one row per CDR3 protein. The repertoire has about 9,800 distinct CDR3 sequences, approximately 6.3% of them found once; the top ten carry around a tenth. V dropped 4 bases and J dropped 0; count of bases not matched to a gene: 5. The CDR3 has 16 amino acids. Germline V lookup: CDR1 LGHDT, CDR2 YNNKEL (reference sequence). Noted time point: sample taken at primary tumor resection. The specimen comprised lung tumor tissue, sampled at surgery. The chain combines TRBV3-1 with TRBJ2-4, with 8 bases matching TRBD2. The receptor was derived from a male donor with early-stage non-small cell lung cancer. This CDR3 is CASSPRLALAKNIQYF. The CDR3 nucleotides are TGTGCCAGCAGCCCCCGACTAGCGCTAGCCAAAAACATTCAGTACTTC.